This T cell receptor (beta chain) appears in the sequencing data of a study of blood T cell repertoires in COVID-19. On the study more broadly: T cells, B-cell-depleted T cells, or PBMCs supplied cDNA or gDNA.

Trimming removed 3 bases from V and 13 bases from J; junction bases left unmatched: 8. CDR1 is GTSNPN, CDR2 SVGIG, per germline (reference sequence). The CDR3 spans 13 residues. Sequencing used immunoSEQ multiplex PCR; TCRdb keeps in-frame clones, though not all of them. The table lists 150,000 to 200,000 clones, around four fifths of them singletons. The chain has TRBV30 and TRBJ2-1; 11 bases are a match to TRBD2. Material for sequencing was peripheral blood. This TCR derives from a woman aged 65 to 85 with COVID-19, enrolled during active disease. Here the CDR3 reads CAWRLAGVPKQFF. CDR3 bases: TGTGCCTGGAGACTAGCGGGAGTACCAAAACAGTTCTTC.